What follows is one TCR beta chain and its context. Its antigen is undetermined. This sample is drawn from a study of molecular identifiers for immune sequencing clone quantification. Overall study findings and caveats: In CMV-specific effectors, clones above 20 copies held over 99% of molecules; naive, under 1%. Reports indicate spiked Jurkat TCR RNA from one cell could be found among about 1.1 million naive cells.

Sorting was used to obtain naive CD8 T cells (CD8+CD4-CCR7+CD45RA+). Preparation methods for the bulk TCR libraries were those previously described, with listed TCR primers. TCRdb redid the calling of the PCR reads with MiXCR, one entry per CDR3 protein. This sample carries about 500,000 distinct CDR3 sequences, 25% of them seen once, and the ten largest clones take around 0.79%. The sequencing input was naive CD8+ T cells from blood, with Jurkat cell RNA spiked in. Described subset: FACS-sorted CD8+CD4-CCR7+CD45RA+ naive T cells. The TCR originated in a human donor in good health. Some libraries in this study had Jurkat cell RNA spiked in.

The CDR3 region is CSAPRLAENTGELFF. The CDR3 coding sequence is TGCAGTGCGCCCAGACTAGCGGAGAACACCGGGGAGCTGTTTTTT. V usage is TRBV20-1 and J usage is TRBJ2-2; 9 bases are a match to TRBD2. The CDR3 sequence is 15 residues long. Germline trimming cut 6 bases from V and 1 base from J; bases unmatched to any gene: 6. The germline CDR1 and CDR2 sequences are DFQATT and SNEGSKA (reference sequence).